This entry lists 11 T cell receptor beta chains sequenced from one sample in a study of blood T cells in healthy people across ages. Alongside a J-beta primer mix, a sample-barcoded 5' primer served in a second PCR lasting about 7 to 11 cycles. MiXCR, applied by TCRdb to the 5' RACE reads, yields one record per CDR3 protein. The repertoire has roughly 900,000 distinct CDR3 sequences, 45% to 50% of them found once; the top ten carry roughly an eighth. Sequenced sample: blood. The source is a man aged 25-40 years in good health.

A few counts support this clonotype. This sequence joins TRBV25-1 and TRBJ2-7, with D hard to call. This CDR3 is built from 12 residues. V lost 4 bases to trimming and J lost 6 bases, with 10 bases between them. Germline CDR1 MGHDK, CDR2 SYGVNS. CDR3 region: CASSVRTPEQYF. The CDR3 region has the DNA TGTGCCAGCAGTGTTAGGACGCCCGAGCAGTACTTC.

The rearrangement uses TRBV20-1 and TRBJ2-7, with 7 bases fitting TRBD1. V shed 1 base and J 9 bases; nucleotides not matched to a gene: 3. The CDR3 loop spans 11 amino acids. The germline CDR1 and CDR2 sequences are DFQATT and SNEGSKA (reference sequence). The CDR3 here is CSARGTGAQYF. The CDR3 nucleotides are TGCAGTGCTAGAGGTACAGGGGCGCAGTACTTC.

This chain uses TRBV7-3 with TRBJ2-5; 10 nucleotides agree with TRBD1. With 5 bases clipped from V and 11 bases from J, the junction kept 17 bases outside the gene matches. From germline, CDR1 is SGHTA and CDR2 FQGTGA. CDR3 length equals 16 residues. The CDR3 nucleotides are TGTGCCAGCAGCGCTTTTCCGGGACAGGGGCACAATGAGCAGTACTTC. As protein: CASSAFPGQGHNEQYF.

This chain joins TRBV29-1 and TRBJ2-5; D unresolved. Per the germline V gene, CDR1 is SQVTM and CDR2 is ANQGSEA. V was clipped by 3 bases and J by 5 bases, with 16 bases between them. The CDR3 has 14 residues. The CDR3 DNA sequence: TGCAGCGTTGATATCGGTGGTTCTGGGGAGACCCAGTACTTC. This encodes CSVDIGGSGETQYF.

In its sample, this clonotype was seen a few times. V is TRBV12-3 or TRBV12-4 and J is TRBJ1-1; D is perhaps TRBD1 (5 bases). The length of the CDR3 is 13 residues. V lost 6 bases and J 7 bases, leaving 15 bases between the germline ends. In nucleotides, the CDR3 is TGTGCCAGCAGCCTCATCCGGGGGAGTGAAGCTTTCTTT. Encoded protein: CASSLIRGSEAFF.

The chain combines TRBV19 with TRBJ1-1; D not resolved. V was shortened by 6 bases and J by 1 base, with 15 bases between the two germline ends. The CDR3 loop spans 15 amino acids. Germline values: CDR1 LNHDA, CDR2 SQIVND (reference sequence). CDR3 in amino acids: CASRFLLAGNTEAFF. The CDR3 DNA sequence: TGTGCCAGTAGGTTCCTTTTGGCAGGGAACACTGAAGCTTTCTTT.

This clonotype was recorded at least ten times. The rearrangement joins TRBV27 to TRBJ1-5; no definite D call. V was pared by 6 bases and J by 0 bases, with 6 bases between. This CDR3 comprises 13 residues. Germline V gives CDR1 MNHEY, CDR2 SMNVEV (reference sequence). The CDR3 DNA reads as TGTGCCAGCAGGCTGTATAGCAATCAGCCCCAGCATTTT. Translated: CASRLYSNQPQHF.

This chain links TRBV28 with TRBJ2-3; D not resolved. Germline V gene lookup returns CDR1 MDHEN and CDR2 SYDVKM. CDR3 length: 11 residues. In DNA form, the CDR3 reads TGTGCTACTACGAACACAGATACGCAGTATTTT. As protein: CATTNTDTQYF.

The table lists this clonotype with a count of one. The V call is TRBV12-3 or TRBV12-4, the J call TRBJ2-5; the D gene is possibly TRBD1 (5 bases). V lost 5 bases, J lost 5 bases, and 9 bases lay in between. CDR3 length equals 12 residues. In DNA, the CDR3 is TGTGCCAGCAGTGGCGCAGGGGAGACCCAGTACTTC. Translating it yields CASSGAGETQYF.

To note about this clonotype: This may arise from a read error, as a much more abundant clone is one base away. The rearrangement joins TRBV3-1 to TRBJ1-3; D is unresolved. Germline V gene lookup returns CDR1 LGHDT and CDR2 YNNKEL (reference sequence). This CDR3 has 12 residues. The germline V and J ends were trimmed by 4 bases and 4 bases, with 5 bases remaining between them. The CDR3 DNA is TGTGCCAGCAGCCGAGCAGGAAACACCATATATTTT. This translates into CASSRAGNTIYF. Combining the CDR3 with reference TRBV3-1 and TRBJ1-3 gives the whole variable domain DTAVSQTPKYLVTQMGNDKSIKCEQNLGHDTMYWYKQDSKKFLKIMFSYNNKELIINETVPNRFSPKSPDKAHLNLHINSLELGDSAVYFCASSRAGNTIYFGEGSWLTVV.

This clonotype was recorded a few times. The V call is TRBV13, the J call TRBJ1-1; D is possibly TRBD1 (5 bases). Trimming took off 6 bases at V and 3 bases at J, with 14 bases between the two ends. This CDR3 is 14 amino acids long. CDR1 is PRHDT, CDR2 FYEKMQ, per germline (reference sequence). CDR3 DNA sequence: TGTGCCAGCAGGAGGGAGGTGGGGGACACTGAAGCTTTCTTT. Protein sequence: CASRREVGDTEAFF. The variable domain in full, completed from reference TRBV13 and TRBJ1-1, reads AAGVIQSPRHLIKEKRETATLKCYPIPRHDTVYWYQQGPGQDPQFLISFYEKMQSDKGSIPDRFSAQQFSDYHSELNMSSLELGDSALYFCASRREVGDTEAFFGQGTRLTVV.